The clone carrying this TCR beta chain appeared many times. Its antigen is still unknown. The data derive from a study of T-cell reconstitution after alpha-beta-depleted transplantation in children. Overall study findings and caveats: Reportedly, alpha-beta T cells present about two months post-transplant originated from several hundred expanded clones of graft origin.

The V gene end was trimmed by 5 bases and the J gene end by 8 bases; junction bases not matched to a gene: 9. In germline, CDR1 is SEHNR, CDR2 FQNEAQ (reference sequence). The CDR3 extends over 14 amino acids. The authors prepared the TCRbeta library with unique molecular identifiers. A single record per CDR3 protein comes from TCRdb applying MiXCR to the PCR reads. The sample gives roughly 70,000 distinct CDR3 sequences, roughly 4.5% of which show up once; 18% is in the top ten. This clonotype was obtained from a boy under two years old who had a stem cell transplant for acute myeloid leukemia, so the T cells may come from the graft donor. Source: PBMCs, mostly from graft donor cells, taken 180 days after TCRalphabeta/CD19-depleted stem cell transplant. The V gene is TRBV7-9, the J gene TRBJ2-4; 7 nucleotides align to TRBD2. This CDR3 reads CASSQVGGEDIQYF. CDR3 nucleotides: TGTGCCAGCAGCCAGGTGGGGGGGGAAGACATTCAGTACTTC.